This is a list of T cell receptor beta chains from one sample in a study of T cell repertoires in cytomegalovirus infection. These receptors' targets are unknown. MiXCR was run by TCRdb on the reads, yielding one entry per CDR3 protein. The repertoire holds 450,000 to 600,000 distinct CDR3 sequences, with about two fifths as singletons. This material consisted of cultured PBMCs, taken from culture after CMV antigen stimulation. Receptors were obtained from a human donor in good health (CMV status not recorded). Some clones in this sample may be carry-over from other donors' samples. The CDR3 runs from the conserved cysteine through the conserved F or W. A D gene is named only where the DNA matches it firmly. The listing skips clone size in some rows; elsewhere it reads once, few, many or a size class.

abundance: few
j_gene: TRBJ2-3
v_gene: TRBV10-2
d_gene: TRBD2
CDR3aa: CASSAPHGGRASDTQYF
CDR3nt: TGCGCCAGCAGTGCCCCCCACGGCGGGAGGGCCTCAGATACGCAGTATTTT

abundance: NA
j_gene: TRBJ2-7
v_gene: TRBV12-3/TRBV12-4
d_gene: TRBD2
CDR3aa: CASSLAMTSGSRSYEQYF
CDR3nt: TGTGCCAGCAGTTTAGCGATGACTAGCGGGAGTCGGTCCTACGAGCAGTACTTC

abundance: NA
j_gene: TRBJ2-7
v_gene: TRBV6-2/TRBV6-3
d_gene: TRBD2
CDR3aa: CASSKAGGRFEQYF
CDR3nt: TGTGCCAGCAGCAAAGCGGGAGGGCGTTTCGAGCAGTACTTC

abundance: NA
j_gene: TRBJ2-1
v_gene: TRBV6-2/TRBV6-3
d_gene: TRBD2
CDR3aa: CASTTGLVLGYEQFF
CDR3nt: TGTGCCAGCACTACGGGACTAGTTCTAGGCTATGAGCAGTTCTTC

abundance: NA
j_gene: TRBJ2-5
v_gene: TRBV5-1
d_gene: NA
CDR3aa: CASSFPRESLGRETQYF
CDR3nt: TGCGCCAGCAGCTTCCCCCGGGAGTCTTTAGGCCGGGAGACCCAGTACTTC

abundance: NA
j_gene: TRBJ2-1
v_gene: TRBV19
d_gene: TRBD2
CDR3aa: CASSTTSGVYNEQFF
CDR3nt: TGTGCCAGTAGTACGACTAGCGGGGTCTACAATGAGCAGTTCTTC

abundance: NA
j_gene: TRBJ1-4
v_gene: TRBV2
d_gene: NA
CDR3aa: CASSDPDNEKLFF
CDR3nt: TGTGCCAGCAGTGATCCGGATAATGAAAAACTGTTTTTT

abundance: NA
j_gene: TRBJ1-2
v_gene: TRBV5-1
d_gene: NA
CDR3aa: CASSLVPGGSGGYTF
CDR3nt: TGCGCCAGCAGCTTGGTTCCGGGGGGCAGTGGTGGCTACACCTTC

abundance: NA
j_gene: TRBJ2-1
v_gene: TRBV7-2
d_gene: TRBD2
CDR3aa: CASSLEGLAGRGGKQFF
CDR3nt: TGTGCCAGCAGCTTAGAGGGACTAGCGGGGAGAGGGGGGAAGCAGTTCTTC

abundance: few
j_gene: TRBJ2-1
v_gene: TRBV6-1
d_gene: NA
CDR3aa: CASSSPQDTTAGYEQFF
CDR3nt: TGTGCCAGCAGTTCACCCCAGGACACGACCGCCGGGTATGAGCAGTTCTTC

abundance: once
j_gene: TRBJ2-4
v_gene: TRBV20-1
d_gene: NA
CDR3aa: CSAGDTLAKNIQDF
CDR3nt: TGCAGTGCTGGGGACACCCTAGCCAAAAACATTCAGGACTTC

abundance: NA
j_gene: TRBJ2-3
v_gene: TRBV6-5
d_gene: NA
CDR3aa: CASSYLGGTDTQYF
CDR3nt: TGTGCCAGCAGTTACTTGGGGGGCACAGATACGCAGTATTTT

abundance: few
j_gene: TRBJ1-2
v_gene: TRBV9
d_gene: NA
CDR3aa: CASSNREFGYTF
CDR3nt: TGTGCCAGCAGCAACCGGGAATTTGGCTACACCTTC

abundance: few
j_gene: TRBJ2-5
v_gene: TRBV7-2
d_gene: TRBD2
CDR3aa: CASSRASGREETQYF
CDR3nt: TGTGCCAGCAGCAGGGCTAGCGGGAGGGAAGAGACCCAGTACTTC

abundance: NA
j_gene: TRBJ2-5
v_gene: TRBV4-1
d_gene: TRBD2
CDR3aa: CASSQYSGSGETQYF
CDR3nt: TGTGCCAGCAGCCAATATAGCGGGAGTGGCGAGACCCAGTACTTC

abundance: many
j_gene: TRBJ2-3
v_gene: TRBV7-2
d_gene: NA
CDR3aa: CASSSNRILPQNTQYF
CDR3nt: TGTGCCAGCAGCTCGAACAGAATTCTTCCACAGAATACGCAGTATTTT

abundance: NA
j_gene: TRBJ1-2
v_gene: TRBV7-4
d_gene: TRBD1
CDR3aa: CASSSPRDRGECYTF
CDR3nt: TGTGCCAGCAGCTCCCCCCGGGACAGGGGGGAGTGCTACACCTTC

abundance: NA
j_gene: TRBJ1-5
v_gene: TRBV12-3/TRBV12-4
d_gene: TRBD1
CDR3aa: CASSTGQVNQPQHF
CDR3nt: TGTGCCAGCAGTACGGGACAGGTCAATCAGCCCCAGCATTTT

abundance: few
j_gene: TRBJ2-3
v_gene: TRBV6-6
d_gene: TRBD2
CDR3aa: CASNRRGGQGTDTQYF
CDR3nt: TGTGCCAGCAACCGCCGGGGGGGGCAGGGGACAGATACGCAGTATTTT

abundance: once
j_gene: TRBJ2-7
v_gene: TRBV28
d_gene: NA
CDR3aa: CASSLGEGLLLYEQYF
CDR3nt: TGTGCCAGCAGTTTGGGAGAGGGGTTATTGCTCTACGAGCAGTACTTC

abundance: NA
j_gene: TRBJ2-3
v_gene: TRBV6-6
d_gene: NA
CDR3aa: CASTPGVRADTQYF
CDR3nt: TGTGCCAGCACCCCGGGAGTCCGGGCAGATACGCAGTATTTT

abundance: few
j_gene: TRBJ2-3
v_gene: TRBV7-2
d_gene: NA
CDR3aa: CASTPRRTQAPDTQYF
CDR3nt: TGTGCCAGCACCCCCAGGCGTACACAGGCCCCAGATACGCAGTATTTT

abundance: many
j_gene: TRBJ2-7
v_gene: TRBV7-2
d_gene: TRBD2
CDR3aa: CASSLTSGRAEVDEQYF
CDR3nt: TGTGCCAGCAGCTTAACTAGCGGGAGGGCCGAGGTGGACGAGCAGTACTTC

abundance: NA
j_gene: TRBJ2-5
v_gene: TRBV2
d_gene: NA
CDR3aa: CASGTSAETQYF
CDR3nt: TGTGCCAGTGGGACGTCAGCAGAGACCCAGTACTTC

abundance: few
j_gene: TRBJ1-5
v_gene: TRBV7-2
d_gene: TRBD1
CDR3aa: CASSRGQGYSIVNQPQHF
CDR3nt: TGTGCCAGCAGCCGAGGACAGGGATATAGCATAGTAAATCAGCCCCAGCATTTT

abundance: NA
j_gene: TRBJ2-1
v_gene: TRBV6-1
d_gene: TRBD2
CDR3aa: CASNRDGASGFLSSYNEQFF
CDR3nt: TGTGCCAGCAATCGGGATGGGGCTAGCGGATTCCTTAGCTCCTACAATGAGCAGTTCTTC

abundance: NA
j_gene: TRBJ2-1
v_gene: TRBV6-1
d_gene: NA
CDR3aa: CASSDPLQTYNEQFF
CDR3nt: TGTGCCAGCAGTGACCCCTTACAAACCTACAATGAGCAGTTCTTC

abundance: many
j_gene: TRBJ2-1
v_gene: TRBV7-6
d_gene: TRBD1
CDR3aa: CASSFRDRYNEQFF
CDR3nt: TGTGCCAGCAGCTTTCGGGACAGGTACAATGAGCAGTTCTTC

abundance: NA
j_gene: TRBJ2-1
v_gene: TRBV6-2/TRBV6-3
d_gene: TRBD2
CDR3aa: CASSYRSGRAYNEQFF
CDR3nt: TGTGCCAGCAGTTATCGAAGCGGGAGGGCCTACAATGAGCAGTTCTTC

abundance: few
j_gene: TRBJ2-5
v_gene: TRBV6-1
d_gene: TRBD2
CDR3aa: CASTGGGQQETQYF
CDR3nt: TGTGCCAGCACCGGGGGGGGGCAACAAGAGACCCAGTACTTC

abundance: few
j_gene: TRBJ1-1
v_gene: TRBV7-2
d_gene: NA
CDR3aa: CASSLDRVDAFF
CDR3nt: TGTGCCAGCAGCTTAGACAGGGTCGACGCTTTCTTT

abundance: NA
j_gene: TRBJ2-7
v_gene: TRBV7-9
d_gene: TRBD2
CDR3aa: CASSLVPAGAYEQYF
CDR3nt: TGTGCCAGCAGCTTAGTCCCAGCGGGAGCCTACGAGCAGTACTTC

abundance: few
j_gene: TRBJ1-1
v_gene: TRBV7-2
d_gene: NA
CDR3aa: CASILGTEFTEAFF
CDR3nt: TGTGCCAGCATCTTGGGGACGGAATTCACTGAAGCTTTCTTT

abundance: few
j_gene: TRBJ2-1
v_gene: TRBV3-1
d_gene: TRBD1
CDR3aa: CASSPLQGELGHEQFF
CDR3nt: TGTGCCAGCAGCCCCCTACAGGGGGAGCTCGGCCATGAGCAGTTCTTC

abundance: NA
j_gene: TRBJ1-5
v_gene: TRBV18
d_gene: NA
CDR3aa: CASSRGGPYQPQHF
CDR3nt: TGTGCCAGCTCACGCGGTGGGCCCTATCAGCCCCAGCATTTT

abundance: NA
j_gene: TRBJ1-5
v_gene: TRBV12-3/TRBV12-4
d_gene: TRBD1
CDR3aa: CASSPDRVSQPQHF
CDR3nt: TGTGCCAGCAGTCCCGACAGGGTCAGTCAGCCCCAGCATTTT

abundance: NA
j_gene: TRBJ2-5
v_gene: TRBV5-4
d_gene: NA
CDR3aa: CASSPAGGTVQETQYF
CDR3nt: TGTGCCAGCAGCCCCGCCGGCGGGACGGTCCAAGAGACCCAGTACTTC

abundance: few
j_gene: TRBJ2-3
v_gene: TRBV6-5
d_gene: NA
CDR3aa: CASSYRTRTDTQYF
CDR3nt: TGTGCCAGCAGTTATCGGACCCGCACAGATACGCAGTATTTT

abundance: NA
j_gene: TRBJ2-5
v_gene: TRBV7-2
d_gene: NA
CDR3aa: CASSFQGVGTQYF
CDR3nt: TGTGCCAGCAGCTTTCAAGGGGTAGGCACCCAGTACTTC

abundance: NA
j_gene: TRBJ1-6
v_gene: TRBV12-3/TRBV12-4
d_gene: NA
CDR3aa: CASSHRWTSDPPLHF
CDR3nt: TGTGCCAGCAGCCACAGGTGGACATCCGATCCACCCCTCCACTTT

abundance: few
j_gene: TRBJ2-7
v_gene: TRBV6-5
d_gene: NA
CDR3aa: CASRGTVLGEQYF
CDR3nt: TGTGCCAGCAGAGGGACCGTTCTCGGGGAGCAGTACTTC

abundance: NA
j_gene: TRBJ2-5
v_gene: TRBV5-1
d_gene: NA
CDR3aa: CASSLDGRVGETQYF
CDR3nt: TGCGCCAGCAGCTTGGATGGCAGGGTGGGAGAGACCCAGTACTTC

abundance: NA
j_gene: TRBJ1-3
v_gene: TRBV7-9
d_gene: NA
CDR3aa: CASSDSSSGNTIYF
CDR3nt: TGTGCCAGCTCCGACAGTAGCTCTGGAAACACCATATATTTT

abundance: few
j_gene: TRBJ2-3
v_gene: TRBV20-1
d_gene: TRBD2
CDR3aa: CSASTSADTQYF
CDR3nt: TGCAGTGCTAGTACTAGCGCGGATACGCAGTATTTT

abundance: few
j_gene: TRBJ1-1
v_gene: TRBV12-3/TRBV12-4
d_gene: NA
CDR3aa: CASSLPSTLGIWGRAFF
CDR3nt: TGTGCCAGCAGTTTACCCTCCACCCTAGGAATCTGGGGTAGGGCTTTCTTT

abundance: many
j_gene: TRBJ1-4
v_gene: TRBV7-2
d_gene: NA
CDR3aa: CASSPVGGWEKLFF
CDR3nt: TGTGCCAGCAGCCCCGTCGGGGGATGGGAAAAACTGTTTTTT